One and the same sample provided the 5 T cell receptor beta chains below, sequenced in a study of blood T cell repertoires in COVID-19. Assay: immunoSEQ multiplex PCR; the TCRdb copy retains only in-frame clones and omits some. The sample has under 200,000 clones, approximately 91% seen once; the top ten hold around 1.7%. The sequencing input was peripheral blood. All receptors come from a man aged 18 to 30 with active or convalescent COVID-19.

The chain couples TRBV4-3 to TRBJ2-2, with D perhaps TRBD1 (7 bases). Trimming cost V 3 bases and J 3 bases, with 17 bases left between them. CDR3 length: 17 amino acids. Germline-derived CDR1 and CDR2 are LGHNA and YSLEER. In DNA, the CDR3 is TGCGCCAGCAGCCAGTCCCCGCAGGGGGGTTACACCGGGGAGCTGTTTTTT. Translated: CASSQSPQGGYTGELFF.

The V call is TRBV4-1, the J call TRBJ2-7; TRBD2 aligns across 7 bases. Germline values: CDR1 MGHRA, CDR2 YSYEKL. The trim removed 2 bases at V and 3 bases at J, leaving 1 base unmatched. The CDR3 is 13 amino acids. The CDR3 coding sequence is TGCGCCAGCAGCCAAAGGGAGGGCTACGAGCAGTACTTC. Translated: CASSQREGYEQYF.

The V gene is TRBV6-6, the J gene TRBJ2-1; the match to TRBD1 covers 8 bases. V was pared by 10 bases and J by 0 bases, with 5 bases of the junction left unmatched. CDR1 and CDR2 from the germline V gene are MNHNY and SVGAGI (reference sequence). The CDR3 sequence is 14 residues long. CDR3 region: CAIGQGRSYNEQFF. DNA for the CDR3: TGTGCCATTGGACAGGGCCGCTCCTACAATGAGCAGTTCTTC.

The V and J genes are TRBV7-9 and TRBJ1-1; 9 nucleotides match TRBD1. This CDR3 has 16 amino acids. CDR1 is SEHNR, CDR2 FQNEAQ, per germline (reference sequence). With V trimmed by 0 bases and J by 6 bases, 8 bases remained unmatched. The CDR3 DNA reads TGTGCCAGCAGCTTAGCACAGGGGGCGACTTCCGCTGAAGCTTTCTTT. It translates to CASSLAQGATSAEAFF.

The rearrangement uses TRBV28 and TRBJ1-2; 7 bases fit TRBD1. The CDR3 totals 11 residues. Germline V lookup: CDR1 MDHEN, CDR2 SYDVKM. J was trimmed by 12 bases and V by 4 bases; bases with no gene match: 5. CDR3 sequence: CASSSQGVHTF. As DNA, the CDR3 is TGTGCCAGCAGTTCGCAGGGGGTCCACACCTTC.